This TCR beta chain came from a study of Ad26.COV2.S vaccination and SARS-CoV-2 variants. Study background: By the intramuscular route, Ad26.COV2.S was given once, or twice 56 days apart.

This CDR3 is built from 12 residues. The germline V gene encodes CDR1 GTSNPN and CDR2 SVGIG (reference sequence). As to this clone: Its target is unknown. One end of the junction varies from germline; a read error may be responsible.

Study-wide results and caveats: Total responses of T cells may have been underestimated by the analyses of TCR breadth and depth. Breadth measured for non-spike TCRs was similar across vaccine and placebo recipients.

Method: immunoSEQ multiplex PCR; TCRdb's copy keeps in-frame clones and lacks some. The table has around 300,000 clones, about 86% seen once. Treatment denoted: roughly 18 received Ad26.COV2.S at low or high dose, single or two shots; about 5 received placebo; per-sample allocation not given. Specimen acquisition occurred on day 63 following the initial vaccine or placebo injection. Recruitment in Boston yielded a donor of adult age, 18-55 years. The V call is TRBV30, the J call TRBJ2-4, with 9 bases fitting TRBD2. The specimen was peripheral blood, collected in a trial of Ad26.COV2.S vaccine versus placebo. This receptor was taken from a person between 18 and 65 years old who received the Ad26.COV2.S COVID-19 vaccine or a placebo. In nucleotides, the CDR3 is TGTGCCTGGAACCGACTAGCGGAGGCCAACCACTTC. Translated, it gives CAWNRLAEANHF.